The clone carrying this TCR beta chain was seen more than once but under ten times. Its antigen is not known. This entry comes from a study of identical twins. It was template switching that added a universal primer site, and there were unique molecular identifiers on the cDNA. A single record per CDR3 protein comes from TCRdb applying MiXCR to the 5' RACE reads. In the table there are fewer than 250,000 distinct CDR3 sequences, approximately 9% of which are singletons. The CDR3 sequence is 18 residues long. Germline V gene data show CDR1 as MNHEY and CDR2 as SMNVEV (reference sequence). The V segment lost 6 bases and the J segment 0 bases; nucleotides outside the gene matches: 12. Overall study results and limits: Models underestimated how often monozygotic twins shared out-of-frame TCR alpha.

Sequenced input: memory (CD45RO+) T cells sorted from blood. The chain employs TRBV27 and TRBJ1-5, with TRBD1 matching 9 bases. This clonotype was obtained from a woman younger than 30 in good health. The CDR3 sequence is CASSFRTGEDLSNQPQHF. Here the CDR3 DNA reads TGTGCCAGCAGCTTTCGGACAGGGGAGGACCTTAGCAATCAGCCCCAGCATTTT.